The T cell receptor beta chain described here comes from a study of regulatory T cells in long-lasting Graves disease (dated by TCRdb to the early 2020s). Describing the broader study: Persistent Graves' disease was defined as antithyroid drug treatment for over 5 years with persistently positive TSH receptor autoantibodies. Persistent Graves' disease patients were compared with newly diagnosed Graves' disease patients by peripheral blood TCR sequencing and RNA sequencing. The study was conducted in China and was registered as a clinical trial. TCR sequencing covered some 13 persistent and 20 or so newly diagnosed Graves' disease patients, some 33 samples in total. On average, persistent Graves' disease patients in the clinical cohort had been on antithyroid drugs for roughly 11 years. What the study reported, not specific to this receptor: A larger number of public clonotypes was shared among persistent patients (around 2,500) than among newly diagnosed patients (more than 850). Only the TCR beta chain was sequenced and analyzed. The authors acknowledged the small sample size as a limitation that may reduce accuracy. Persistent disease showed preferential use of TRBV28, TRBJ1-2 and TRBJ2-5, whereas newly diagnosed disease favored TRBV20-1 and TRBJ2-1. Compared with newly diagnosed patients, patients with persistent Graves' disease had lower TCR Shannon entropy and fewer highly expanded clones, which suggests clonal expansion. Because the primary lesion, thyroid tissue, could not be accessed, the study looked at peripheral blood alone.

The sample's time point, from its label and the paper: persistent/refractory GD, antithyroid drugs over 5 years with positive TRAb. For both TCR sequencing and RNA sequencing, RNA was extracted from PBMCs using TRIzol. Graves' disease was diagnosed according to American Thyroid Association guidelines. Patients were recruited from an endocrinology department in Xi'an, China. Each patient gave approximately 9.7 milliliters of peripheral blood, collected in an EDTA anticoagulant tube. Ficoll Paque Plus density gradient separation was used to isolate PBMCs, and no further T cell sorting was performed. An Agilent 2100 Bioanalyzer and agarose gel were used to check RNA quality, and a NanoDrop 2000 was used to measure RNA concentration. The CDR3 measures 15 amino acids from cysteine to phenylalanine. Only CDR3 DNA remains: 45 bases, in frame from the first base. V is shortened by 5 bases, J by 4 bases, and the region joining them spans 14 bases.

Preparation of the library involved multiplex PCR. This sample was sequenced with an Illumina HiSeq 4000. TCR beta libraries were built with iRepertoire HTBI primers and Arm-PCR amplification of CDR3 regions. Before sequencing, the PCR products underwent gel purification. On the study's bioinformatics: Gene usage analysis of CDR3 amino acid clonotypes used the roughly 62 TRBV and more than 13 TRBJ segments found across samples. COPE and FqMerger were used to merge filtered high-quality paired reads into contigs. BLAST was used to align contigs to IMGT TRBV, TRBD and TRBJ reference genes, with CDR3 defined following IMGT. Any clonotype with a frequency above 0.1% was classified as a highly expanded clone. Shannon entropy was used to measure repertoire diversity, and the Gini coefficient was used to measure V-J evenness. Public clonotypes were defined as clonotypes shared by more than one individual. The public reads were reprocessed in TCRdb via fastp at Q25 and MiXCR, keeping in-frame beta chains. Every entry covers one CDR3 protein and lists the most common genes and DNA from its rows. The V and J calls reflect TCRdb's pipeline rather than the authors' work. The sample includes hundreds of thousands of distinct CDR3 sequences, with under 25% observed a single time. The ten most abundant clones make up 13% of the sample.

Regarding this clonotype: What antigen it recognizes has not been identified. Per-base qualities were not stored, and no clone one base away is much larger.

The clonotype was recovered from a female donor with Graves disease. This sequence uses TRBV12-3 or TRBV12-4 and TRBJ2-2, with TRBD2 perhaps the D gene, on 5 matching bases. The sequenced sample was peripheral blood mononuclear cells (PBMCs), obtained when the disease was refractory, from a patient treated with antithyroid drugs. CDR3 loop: CASSPLGVTTGELFF. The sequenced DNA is TGTGCCAGCAGTCCCCTGGGAGTGACCACCGGGGAGCTGTTTTTT.